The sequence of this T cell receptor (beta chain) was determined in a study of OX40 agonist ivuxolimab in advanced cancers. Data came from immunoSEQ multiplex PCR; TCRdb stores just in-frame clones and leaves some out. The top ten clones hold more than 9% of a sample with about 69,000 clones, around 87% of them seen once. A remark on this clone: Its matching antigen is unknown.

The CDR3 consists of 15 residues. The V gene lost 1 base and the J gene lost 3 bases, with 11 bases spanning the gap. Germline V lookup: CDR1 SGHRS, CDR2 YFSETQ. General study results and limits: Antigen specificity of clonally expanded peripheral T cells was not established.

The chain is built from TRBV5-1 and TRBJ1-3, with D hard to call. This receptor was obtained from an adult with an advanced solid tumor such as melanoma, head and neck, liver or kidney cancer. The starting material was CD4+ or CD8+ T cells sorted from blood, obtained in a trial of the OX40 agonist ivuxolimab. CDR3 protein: CASSLLAGGGNTIYF. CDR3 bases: TGCGCCAGCAGCTTGCTAGCAGGAGGTGGAAACACCATATATTTT.